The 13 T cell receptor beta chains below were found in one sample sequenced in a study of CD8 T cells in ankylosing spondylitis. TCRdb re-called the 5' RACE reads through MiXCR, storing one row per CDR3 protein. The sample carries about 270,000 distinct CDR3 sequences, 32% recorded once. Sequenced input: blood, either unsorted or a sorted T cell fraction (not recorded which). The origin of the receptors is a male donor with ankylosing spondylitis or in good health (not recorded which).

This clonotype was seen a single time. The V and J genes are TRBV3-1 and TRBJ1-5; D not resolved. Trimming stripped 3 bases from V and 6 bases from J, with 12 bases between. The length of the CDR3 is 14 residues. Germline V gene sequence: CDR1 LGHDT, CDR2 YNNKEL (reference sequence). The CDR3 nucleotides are TGTGCCAGCAGCCACCGGGGAAACAGTCAGCCCCAGCATTTT. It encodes CASSHRGNSQPQHF.

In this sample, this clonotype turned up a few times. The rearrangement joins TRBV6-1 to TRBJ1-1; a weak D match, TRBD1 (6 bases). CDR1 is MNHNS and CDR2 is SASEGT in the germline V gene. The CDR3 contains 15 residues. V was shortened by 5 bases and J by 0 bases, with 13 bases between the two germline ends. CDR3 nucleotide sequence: TGTGCCAGCAGTAGGGGGGCCGGGTTGAACACTGAAGCTTTCTTT. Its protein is CASSRGAGLNTEAFF.

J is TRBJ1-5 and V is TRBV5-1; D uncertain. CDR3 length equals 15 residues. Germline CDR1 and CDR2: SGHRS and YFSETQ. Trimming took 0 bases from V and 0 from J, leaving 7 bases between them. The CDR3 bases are TGCGCCAGCAGCTTGGGTCCCAATAGCAATCAGCCCCAGCATTTT. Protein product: CASSLGPNSNQPQHF.

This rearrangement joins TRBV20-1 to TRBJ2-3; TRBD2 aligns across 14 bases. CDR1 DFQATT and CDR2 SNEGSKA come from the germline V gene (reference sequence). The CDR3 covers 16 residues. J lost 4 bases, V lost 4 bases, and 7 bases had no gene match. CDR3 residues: CSATQGTSGGPDTQYF. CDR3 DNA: TGCAGTGCTACACAGGGGACTAGCGGGGGCCCAGATACGCAGTATTTT.

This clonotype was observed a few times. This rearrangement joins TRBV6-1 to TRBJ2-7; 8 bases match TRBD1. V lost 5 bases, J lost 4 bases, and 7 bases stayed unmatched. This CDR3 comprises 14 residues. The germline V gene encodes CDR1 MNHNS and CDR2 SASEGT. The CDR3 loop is CASSQRTGLYEQYF. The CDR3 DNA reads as TGTGCCAGCAGTCAACGGACAGGGTTATACGAGCAGTACTTC.

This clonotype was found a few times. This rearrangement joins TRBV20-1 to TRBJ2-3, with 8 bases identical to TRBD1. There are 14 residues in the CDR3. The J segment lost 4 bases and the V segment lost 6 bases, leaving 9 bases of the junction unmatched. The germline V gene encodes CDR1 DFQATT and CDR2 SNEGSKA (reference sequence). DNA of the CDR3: TGCAGTGCGTCCTTAGGGACAGGCGCAGATACGCAGTATTTT. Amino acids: CSASLGTGADTQYF.

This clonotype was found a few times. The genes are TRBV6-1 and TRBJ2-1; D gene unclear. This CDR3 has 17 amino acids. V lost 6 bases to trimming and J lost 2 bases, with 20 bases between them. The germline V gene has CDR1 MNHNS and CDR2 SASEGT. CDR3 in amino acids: CASSQYSWQTAYNEQFF. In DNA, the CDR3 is TGTGCCAGCAGCCAGTACTCGTGGCAGACCGCCTACAATGAGCAGTTCTTC.

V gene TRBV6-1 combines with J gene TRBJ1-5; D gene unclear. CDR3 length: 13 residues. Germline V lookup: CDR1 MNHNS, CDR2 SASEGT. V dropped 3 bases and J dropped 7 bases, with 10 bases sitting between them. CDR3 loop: CASSDTPGQPQHF. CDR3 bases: TGTGCCAGCAGTGATACTCCGGGGCAGCCCCAGCATTTT.

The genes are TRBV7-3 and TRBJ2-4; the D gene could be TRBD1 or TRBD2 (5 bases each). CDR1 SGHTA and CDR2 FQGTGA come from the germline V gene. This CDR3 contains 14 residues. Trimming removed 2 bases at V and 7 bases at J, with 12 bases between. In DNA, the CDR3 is TGTGCCAGCAGCTTAGGTGTAGGGGACAACATTCAGTACTTC. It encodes CASSLGVGDNIQYF.

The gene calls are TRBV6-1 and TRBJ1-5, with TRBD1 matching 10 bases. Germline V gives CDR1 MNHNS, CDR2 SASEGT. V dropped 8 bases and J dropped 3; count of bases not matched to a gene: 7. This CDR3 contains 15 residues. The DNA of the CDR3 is TGTGCCAGCTCTTGGGACAGGGGATTCAATCAGCCCCAGCATTTT. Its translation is CASSWDRGFNQPQHF.

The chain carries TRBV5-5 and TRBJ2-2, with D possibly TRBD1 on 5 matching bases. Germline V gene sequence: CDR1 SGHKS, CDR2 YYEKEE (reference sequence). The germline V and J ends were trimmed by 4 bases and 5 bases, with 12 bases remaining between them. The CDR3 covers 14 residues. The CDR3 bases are TGTGCCAGCAGCAGCAGGGTAATAACCGGGGAGCTGTTTTTT. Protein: CASSSRVITGELFF.

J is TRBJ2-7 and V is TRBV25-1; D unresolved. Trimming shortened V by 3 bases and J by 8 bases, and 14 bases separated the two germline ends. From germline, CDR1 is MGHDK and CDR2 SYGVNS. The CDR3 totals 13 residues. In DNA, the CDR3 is TGTGCCAGCAGTGACCTACTTTCGGGCAAGCAGTACTTC. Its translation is CASSDLLSGKQYF.

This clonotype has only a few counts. The CDR3 nucleotides read TGCGCCAGCGGACATTGGGGTCGCACAGATACGCAGTATTTT. The encoded protein is CASGHWGRTDTQYF. The chain employs TRBV10-1 and TRBJ2-3; the D gene is possibly TRBD1 (5 bases). Germline CDR1 is WNHNN and CDR2 is SYGVQD (reference sequence). V was trimmed by 8 bases and J by 1 base, leaving 13 bases between them. This CDR3 spans 14 amino acids.